This TCR beta chain was observed in a study of patients and donors after allogeneic stem cell transplantation (dated by TCRdb to 2018 to 2021). A distance of 15 bases separates the germline ends of V and J, which lose 2 bases and 5 bases respectively. Based on the germline V gene (reference sequence), the CDR1 and CDR2 sequences are LNHNV and YYDKDF. The cysteine opens and the phenylalanine closes a CDR3 of 15 amino acids. Only the CDR3 portion is preserved as DNA: 45 bases, with reading frame beginning at the first base. Libraries were prepared through RT-PCR. Sequencing instrument: NextSeq 550. TCRdb handled the public reads itself, with Q25 trimming in fastp and clone calling in MiXCR, and kept productive beta chains. Merged by CDR3 protein, the rows form single entries marked with the most common genes and DNA. This sample comprises about 960,000 distinct CDR3 sequences, about 20% of them detected only once. The biggest ten clones account for approximately 5.9% of the sample.

Regarding this clonotype: What antigen it recognizes has not been identified. The record has no base qualities; no much larger clone is one base away.

Sequencing was performed on blood, either unsorted or a sorted T cell fraction (not recorded which). This receptor was identified in a human donor who was either an allogeneic HSCT recipient or a stem cell or donor lymphocyte infusion donor (not recorded which). It is not recorded whose cells these are; they may come from a transplant donor. The rearrangement joined TRBV15 to TRBJ1-2; TRBD1 could be the D gene, as 6 bases match. Here the CDR3 is given as CATSRTGRGRYGYTF. In nucleotides, the sequence is TGTGCCACCAGCAGAACCGGGAGGGGGAGGTATGGCTACACCTTC.